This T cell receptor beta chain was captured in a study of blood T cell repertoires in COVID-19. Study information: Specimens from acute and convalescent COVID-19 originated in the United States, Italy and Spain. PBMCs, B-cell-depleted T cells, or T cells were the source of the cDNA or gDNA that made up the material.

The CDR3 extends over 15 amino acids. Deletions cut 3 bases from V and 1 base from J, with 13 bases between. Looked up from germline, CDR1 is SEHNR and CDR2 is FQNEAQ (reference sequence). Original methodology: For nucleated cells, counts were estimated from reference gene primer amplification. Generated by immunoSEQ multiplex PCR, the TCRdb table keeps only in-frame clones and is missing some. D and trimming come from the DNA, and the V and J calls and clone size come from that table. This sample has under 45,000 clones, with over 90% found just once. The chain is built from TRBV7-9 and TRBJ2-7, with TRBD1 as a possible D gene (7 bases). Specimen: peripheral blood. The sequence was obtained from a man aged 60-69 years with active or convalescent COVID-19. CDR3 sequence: CASSFWTGGSYEQYF. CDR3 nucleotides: TGTGCCAGCAGCTTCTGGACAGGAGGGTCCTACGAGCAGTACTTC.